This record looks at one T cell receptor beta chain sequence and its context. What it recognizes is unknown. These data belong to a study of blood T cells in healthy people across ages. Whole-study results and caveats: Relative to aged donors, long-lived donors carried more naive CD4+ cells and displayed higher diversity.

Next came a second PCR, run for roughly 6 to 11 cycles, which used a sample-barcoded 5' primer along with a J-beta primer mix. TCRdb re-analysed the 5' RACE reads in MiXCR, keeping a single row per CDR3 protein. The sample contains 750,000 or so distinct CDR3 sequences, 25% of which appear only once. Trimming took 0 bases from V and 5 from J, leaving 17 bases between them. Germline assignment: CDR1 SQVTM and CDR2 ANQGSEA. The CDR3 is 15 residues long. This same sample was also part of a study on T cells of mothers and their children. That report notes: The donors comprised about 6 children and their three healthy Caucasian mothers.

This chain joins TRBV29-1 and TRBJ2-7, with D perhaps given as TRBD1 or TRBD2 (5 bases each). This TCR derives from a boy under 18 in good health. The specimen sequenced was blood. Written as DNA, the CDR3 is TGCAGCGTTGAAGATCTTGGGACCCCCGGGAACGAGCAGTACTTC. This codes for CSVEDLGTPGNEQYF.